This TCR beta chain appears in the sequencing data of a study of T cell repertoires in cytomegalovirus infection. Study-level results: Ex vivo, HLA-C-restricted CMV-specific TCR beta clonotypes prevailed over the rest of the response.

This clonotype came up many times. The antigen remains unidentified. In TCRdb, the reads were re-called with MiXCR into one record per CDR3 protein. The sample includes some 300,000 distinct CDR3 sequences, approximately 13% of them seen just once. Deletions cut 6 bases from V and 4 bases from J, with 13 bases between. From germline, CDR1 is SGHTA and CDR2 FQGNSA. CDR3 size: 14 residues. The sample was PBMCs. This TCR came from a human donor in good health (CMV status not recorded). Some clones in this sample may be carry-over from other donors' samples. The gene calls are TRBV7-2 and TRBJ1-3; a weak D match, TRBD1 (5 bases). The CDR3 DNA is TGTGCCAGCAGACCTGGGACGGGAGGAAACACCATATATTTT. It is translated as CASRPGTGGNTIYF.